The next 27 T cell receptor beta chains were all read from a single sample in a study of blood T cell repertoires in COVID-19. The repertoire was sequenced with immunoSEQ multiplex PCR; TCRdb's copy has only in-frame clones and lacks some. Of about 130,000 clones listed, approximately 81% were seen once; the top ten hold around 1.4%. Sequenced material: peripheral blood. The receptors derive from a man in his 60s with acute or convalescent COVID-19.

Points on this clone: This sample includes further DNA sequences coding for the same CDR3. In DNA, the CDR3 is TGCGCCAGCAGCTCAGCAGGGGCAGTCACAGATACGCAGTATTTT. Translated: CASSSAGAVTDTQYF. V and J are TRBV5-1 and TRBJ2-3; a weak D match, TRBD1 (6 bases). The CDR3 loop spans 15 amino acids. The germline V gene encodes CDR1 SGHRS and CDR2 YFSETQ. Trimming removed 3 bases at V and 2 bases at J, with 13 bases between.

This clone was seen just once. J is TRBJ2-1 and V is TRBV12-5, with TRBD2 as a possible D gene (5 bases). This CDR3 spans 15 amino acids. CDR1 is LGHNT, CDR2 FRNRAP, per germline. V was shortened by 4 bases and J by 3 bases, with 13 bases between the two germline ends. CDR3 amino acids: CASGSPGELYNEQFF. The CDR3 region has the DNA TGTGCTAGTGGTTCGCCCGGGGAGCTCTACAATGAGCAGTTCTTC.

This sequence joins TRBV15 and TRBJ2-3, with D perhaps matching TRBD2 (6 bases). Trimming pared 4 bases from V and 7 bases from J, leaving 18 bases between. CDR1 and CDR2 (germline): LNHNV, YYDKDF (reference sequence). The CDR3 loop spans 15 amino acids. DNA of the CDR3: TGTGCCACCAGCATCCGGGACTTATTAAGAAATACGCAGTATTTT. Translating gives CATSIRDLLRNTQYF.

The chain has TRBV24-1 and TRBJ2-7, with 15 bases identical to TRBD2. Germline-derived CDR1 and CDR2 are KGHDR and SFDVKD. V dropped 4 bases and J dropped 4; count of bases not matched to a gene: 10. CDR3 length equals 18 residues. The CDR3 region has the DNA TGTGCCACCAGTGACACCCGGACTAGCGGGGGGGCTGTGTACGAGCAGTACTTC. It specifies CATSDTRTSGGAVYEQYF.

This rearrangement joins TRBV4-1 to TRBJ1-1, with 7 bases matching TRBD1. V shed 1 base, J shed 2 bases, and the junction held 4 bases outside the gene matches. The CDR3 extends over 15 amino acids. Germline-derived CDR1 and CDR2 are MGHRA and YSYEKL. Here the CDR3 reads CASSQADRANTEAFF. In DNA, the CDR3 is TGCGCCAGCAGCCAAGCCGACAGGGCCAACACTGAAGCTTTCTTT.

This sequence joins TRBV9 and TRBJ2-7, with 8 nucleotides matching TRBD1. This CDR3 spans 16 amino acids. V lost 0 bases to trimming and J lost 4 bases; unmatched junction nucleotides: 9. CDR1 and CDR2 from the germline V gene are SGDLS and YYNGEE. The CDR3 loop reads CASSVGDRGSTYEQYF. The CDR3 nucleotides are TGTGCCAGCAGCGTAGGAGACAGGGGTTCAACTTACGAGCAGTACTTC.

The rearrangement joins TRBV18 to TRBJ1-2; D is unresolved. The CDR3 covers 14 residues. V gave up 3 bases and J gave up 2 bases, with 10 bases separating them. CDR1 is KGHSH and CDR2 is LQKENI in the germline V gene. As DNA, the CDR3 is TGTGCCAGCTCACCTTCCGTAGAAAACTATGGCTACACCTTC. Its translation is CASSPSVENYGYTF. Full variable domain (missing parts from reference TRBV18 and TRBJ1-2): NAGVMQNPRHLVRRRGQEARLRCSPMKGHSHVYWYRQLPEEGLKFMVYLQKENIIDESGMPKERFSAEFPKEGPSILRIQQVVRGDSAAYFCASSPSVENYGYTFGSGTRLTVV.

The sample holds a few counts of this clone. The rearrangement links TRBV6-5 to TRBJ1-5; TRBD1 aligns across 8 bases. Unmatched junction bases numbered 8, after V lost 6 bases and J lost 7 bases. Germline loops: CDR1 MNHEY, CDR2 SVGAGI. The CDR3 consists of 14 residues. CDR3 nucleotide sequence: TGTGCCAGCAGAAAGGACAGGGAGGACCAGCCCCAGCATTTT. Residues: CASRKDREDQPQHF.

V and J are TRBV11-2 and TRBJ2-5; 9 positions agree with TRBD1. The germline gives CDR1 SGHAT, CDR2 FQNNGV. J lost 4 bases, V lost 0 bases, and 9 bases had no gene match. The CDR3 totals 17 residues. CDR3 DNA sequence: TGTGCCAGCAGCTTAGACCGCCGGGACAGGGTAATAGAGACCCAGTACTTC. It codes for CASSLDRRDRVIETQYF. The variable domain in full, completed from reference TRBV11-2 and TRBJ2-5, reads EAGVAQSPRYKIIEKRQSVAFWCNPISGHATLYWYQQILGQGPKLLIQFQNNGVVDDSQLPKDRFSAERLKGVDSTLKIQPAKLEDSAVYLCASSLDRRDRVIETQYFGPGTRLLVL.

This clone was observed a few times. V and J are TRBV11-2 and TRBJ2-5; 9 positions agree with TRBD2. The V and J ends lost 7 bases and 6 bases, in that order; junction bases with no gene match: 6. The germline V gene has CDR1 SGHAT and CDR2 FQNNGV. The CDR3 sequence is 13 residues long. The CDR3 loop is CASTLAGWKTQYF. CDR3 coding DNA: TGTGCCAGCACCCTAGCGGGGTGGAAGACCCAGTACTTC.

This sequence joins TRBV19 and TRBJ1-2; a possible D gene is TRBD1 (5 bases). Trimming pared 8 bases from V and 8 bases from J, leaving 15 bases between. The length of the CDR3 is 12 residues. Germline V gives CDR1 LNHDA, CDR2 SQIVND (reference sequence). Written as DNA, the CDR3 is TGTGCCAGTTCTCCTGGGGCGGGAGGCTACACCTTC. It specifies CASSPGAGGYTF.

The CDR3 protein is CASSIGLAGIDTQYF. The CDR3 DNA reads as TGCGCCAGCAGCATTGGACTAGCGGGGATAGATACGCAGTATTTT. The V and J genes are TRBV5-1 and TRBJ2-3; 12 bases map to TRBD2. CDR1 is SGHRS, CDR2 YFSETQ, per germline. The CDR3 loop spans 15 amino acids. V was clipped by 4 bases and J by 5 bases; unmatched bases: 5.

This CDR3 reads CASSLRRGEQYF. CDR3 nucleotides: TGTGCCAGCAGTTTACGGAGGGGCGAGCAGTACTTC. This chain connects TRBV27 to TRBJ2-7; D possibly corresponds to TRBD2 (6 bases). This CDR3 has 12 amino acids. The V end was cut by 2 bases, the J end by 6 bases, with 8 bases between. From germline, CDR1 is MNHEY and CDR2 SMNVEV (reference sequence).

V usage is TRBV5-4 and J usage is TRBJ1-3; 7 bases fit TRBD1. The CDR3 is made up of 14 amino acids. Germline trimming cut 4 bases from V and 4 bases from J; bases unmatched to any gene: 5. In germline, CDR1 is SGHNT, CDR2 YYREEE (reference sequence). The CDR3 bases are TGTGCCAGCAGCCCGACAGGGTCCGGAAACACCATATATTTT. Amino acid sequence: CASSPTGSGNTIYF.

On this clone: Relative to the germline gene, one junction end is altered; a read error may explain this. J is TRBJ1-6 and V is TRBV19; no definite D call. Per the germline V gene, CDR1 is LNHDA and CDR2 is SQIVND (reference sequence). This CDR3 contains 13 residues. CDR3 sequence: CASTITDNSPLHF. As DNA, the CDR3 is TGTGCCAGTACTATAACGGATAATTCACCCCTCCACTTT.

This clone was found a few times. The chain carries TRBV3-1 (or the pseudogene TRBV3-2) and TRBJ1-4; TRBD1 matches at 9 bases. Germline V gene data show CDR1 as LGHDT and CDR2 as YNNKEL (reference sequence). The CDR3 runs to 14 residues. The V gene end was trimmed by 4 bases and the J gene end by 8 bases; junction bases not matched to a gene: 5. DNA for the CDR3: TGTGCCAGCAGCCCGCGACAGGGGGGAGAAAAACTGTTTTTT. Residues: CASSPRQGGEKLFF.

J is TRBJ2-3 and V is TRBV21-1; TRBD2 is the table's D call, not checked against the DNA. TRBV21-1 is classified as a pseudogene. This CDR3 spans 17 amino acids. The CDR3 region has the DNA TGTGCCAGCAGCAAAATTTTATCTAGCGTCGAACCAGATACGCAGTATTTT. Amino acid sequence: CASSKILSSVEPDTQYF.

This chain uses TRBV29-1 with TRBJ2-7; no clear D gene. CDR1 is SQVTM, CDR2 ANQGSEA, per germline. CDR3 length: 11 residues. V shed 5 bases and J shed 2 bases, with 7 bases lying between them. CDR3 in DNA: TGCAGCGTTCGCGGAACCTACGAGCAGTACTTC. Translated, it gives CSVRGTYEQYF.

V is TRBV15 and J is TRBJ1-6; no firm D call. The CDR3 totals 11 residues. CDR1 is LNHNV and CDR2 is YYDKDF in the germline V gene (reference sequence). V was pared by 5 bases and J by 7 bases, with 3 bases between. Here the CDR3 DNA reads TGTGCCACCAGCTCGAATTCACCCCTCCACTTT. Residues: CATSSNSPLHF. Combining the CDR3 with reference TRBV15 and TRBJ1-6 gives the whole variable domain DAMVIQNPRYQVTQFGKPVTLSCSQTLNHNVMYWYQQKSSQAPKLLFHYYDKDFNNEADTPDNFQSRRPNTSFCFLDIRSPGLGDTAMYLCATSSNSPLHFGNGTRLTVT.

This chain links TRBV5-4 with TRBJ2-7, with 7 bases fitting TRBD1. This CDR3 is 15 amino acids long. Looked up from germline, CDR1 is SGHNT and CDR2 is YYREEE (reference sequence). V trimming: 4 bases; J trimming: 3 bases; junction bases outside the gene matches: 10. The CDR3 coding sequence is TGTGCCAGCAGCAGGGGACAGTCCACCGACTACGAGCAGTACTTC. Protein: CASSRGQSTDYEQYF.

The V gene is TRBV6-2 or TRBV6-3, the J gene TRBJ1-5; possible D gene TRBD1, 5 bases. The CDR3 length is 14 residues. V was trimmed by 0 bases and J by 6 bases, leaving 9 bases between them. The germline V gene encodes CDR1 MNHEY and CDR2 SVGEGT. DNA for the CDR3: TGTGCCAGCAGTTACTCCGACCAGGGTCAGCCCCAGCATTTT. Translated, it gives CASSYSDQGQPQHF.

The CDR3 DNA reads as TGTGCCAGCAGCGCACCAGGGGGCGGAAGCTCTGGGGCCAACGTCCTGACTTTC. This codes for CASSAPGGGSSGANVLTF. The V call is TRBV9, the J call TRBJ2-6, with TRBD1 matching 8 bases. Per the germline V gene, CDR1 is SGDLS and CDR2 is YYNGEE. The ends lost 3 bases at V and 0 bases at J; junction bases unmatched: 8. The CDR3 has 18 residues. The entire variable domain, with the rest obtained from reference TRBV9 and TRBJ2-6, is as follows: DSGVTQTPKHLITATGQRVTLRCSPRSGDLSVYWYQQSLDQGLQFLIQYYNGEERAKGNILERFSAQQFPDLHSELNLSSLELGDSALYFCASSAPGGGSSGANVLTFGAGSRLTVL.

The V gene is TRBV14, the J gene TRBJ2-1; 13 nucleotides agree with TRBD2. CDR1 SGHDN and CDR2 FVKESK come from the germline V gene. The CDR3 sequence is 19 residues long. The J segment lost 0 bases and the V segment lost 5 bases, leaving 10 bases of the junction unmatched. The CDR3 bases are TGTGCCAGCAGCTTACCCGGGACTAGCGGGACCATCTCCTACAATGAGCAGTTCTTC. This encodes CASSLPGTSGTISYNEQFF.

This chain joins TRBV5-4 and TRBJ1-2; D is perhaps TRBD1 (6 bases). Germline V gives CDR1 SGHNT, CDR2 YYREEE (reference sequence). The CDR3 is 13 residues long. The V end lost 2 bases, the J end lost 3 bases, and 8 bases lay between the germline ends. The CDR3: CASSFRTDYGYTF. CDR3 nucleotide sequence: TGTGCCAGCAGCTTTCGGACAGACTATGGCTACACCTTC.

V gene TRBV3-1 (or the pseudogene TRBV3-2) combines with J gene TRBJ2-7, with 8 positions matching TRBD2. The CDR3 totals 15 residues. Germline CDR1 LGHDT, CDR2 YNNKEL (reference sequence). Germline trimming cut 6 bases from V and 7 bases from J; bases unmatched to any gene: 14. In nucleotides, the CDR3 is TGTGCCAGCAGTCGTAGTGGACGGGGGGGCCGGGAGCAGTACTTC. Its protein is CASSRSGRGGREQYF.

The chain recombines TRBV6-5 with TRBJ2-7; 12 nucleotides line up with TRBD2. The V gene end was trimmed by 6 bases and the J gene end by 4 bases; junction bases not matched to a gene: 4. Germline-derived CDR1 and CDR2 are MNHEY and SVGAGI. CDR3 length: 14 residues. The CDR3 loop is CASRRGTSGYEQYF. CDR3 bases: TGTGCCAGCAGGCGCGGGACTAGCGGGTACGAGCAGTACTTC.

In its sample, this clone was seen once. The rearrangement joins TRBV2 to TRBJ1-3; the D gene is possibly TRBD1 (5 bases). The V end was cut by 3 bases, the J end by 4 bases, with 7 bases between. The CDR3 totals 13 residues. The germline V gene has CDR1 SNHLY and CDR2 FYNNEI. The CDR3 bases are TGTGCCAGCAGTGACAGGGCCGGAAACACCATATATTTT. It encodes CASSDRAGNTIYF.